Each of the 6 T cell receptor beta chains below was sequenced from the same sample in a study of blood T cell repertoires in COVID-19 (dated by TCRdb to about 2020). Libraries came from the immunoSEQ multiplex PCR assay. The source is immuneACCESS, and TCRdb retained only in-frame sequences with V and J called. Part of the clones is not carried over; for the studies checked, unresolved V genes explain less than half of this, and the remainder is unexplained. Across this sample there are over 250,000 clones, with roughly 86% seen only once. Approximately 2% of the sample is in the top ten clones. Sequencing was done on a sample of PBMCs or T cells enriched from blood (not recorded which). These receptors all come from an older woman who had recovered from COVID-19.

In DNA, the CDR3 is TGTGCCAGCAGCTTAGGACAGGTGTTTGCGGATACGCAGTATTTT. Translating gives CASSLGQVFADTQYF. The chain combines TRBV7-3 with TRBJ2-3, with TRBD1 identical over 7 bases. CDR1 and CDR2 from the germline V gene are SGHTA and FQGTGA. The V and J ends lost 2 bases and 6 bases, in that order; junction bases with no gene match: 8. The CDR3 spans 15 residues.

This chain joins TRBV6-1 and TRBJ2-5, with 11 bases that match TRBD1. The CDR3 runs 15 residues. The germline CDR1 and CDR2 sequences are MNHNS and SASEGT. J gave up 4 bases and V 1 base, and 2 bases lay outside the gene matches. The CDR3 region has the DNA TGTGCCAGCAGTGAAGGGACAGGGGGCGCAGAGACCCAGTACTTC. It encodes CASSEGTGGAETQYF.

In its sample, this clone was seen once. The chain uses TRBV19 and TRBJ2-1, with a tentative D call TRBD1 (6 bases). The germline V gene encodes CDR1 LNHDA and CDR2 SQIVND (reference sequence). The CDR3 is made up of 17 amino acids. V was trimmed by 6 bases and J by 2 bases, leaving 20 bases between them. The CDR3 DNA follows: TGTGCCAGTAGCCTCTTCAGGACAGCCAAAACCTACAATGAGCAGTTCTTC. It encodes CASSLFRTAKTYNEQFF. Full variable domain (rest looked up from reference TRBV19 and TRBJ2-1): DGGITQSPKYLFRKEGQNVTLSCEQNLNHDAMYWYRQDPGQGLRLIYYSQIVNDFQKGDIAEGYSVSREKKESFPLTVTSAQKNPTAFYLCASSLFRTAKTYNEQFFGPGTRLTVL.

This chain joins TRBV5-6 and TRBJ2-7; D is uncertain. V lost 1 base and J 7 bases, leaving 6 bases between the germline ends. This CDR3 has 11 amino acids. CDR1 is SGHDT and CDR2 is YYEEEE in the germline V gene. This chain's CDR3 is CASSLLGEQYF. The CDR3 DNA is TGTGCCAGCAGCTTGCTAGGTGAGCAGTACTTC.

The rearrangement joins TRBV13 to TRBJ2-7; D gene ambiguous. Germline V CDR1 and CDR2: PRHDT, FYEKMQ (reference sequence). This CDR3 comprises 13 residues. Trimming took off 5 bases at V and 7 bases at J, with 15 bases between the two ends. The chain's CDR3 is CASSPAPPGEQYF. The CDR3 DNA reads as TGTGCCAGCAGCCCTGCCCCTCCCGGGGAGCAGTACTTC.

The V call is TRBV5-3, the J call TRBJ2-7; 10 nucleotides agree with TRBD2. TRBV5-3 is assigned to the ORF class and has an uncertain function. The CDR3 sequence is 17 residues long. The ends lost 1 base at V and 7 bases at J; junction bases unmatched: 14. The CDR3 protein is CARSLITQREGRGEQYF. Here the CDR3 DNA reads TGTGCCAGAAGCTTGATCACCCAGCGGGAGGGCCGGGGAGAGCAGTACTTC.